The 13 T cell receptor beta chains presented below share a single source sample, sequenced in a study of response to subunit inactivated influenza vaccine. TCRdb used MiXCR to reprocess the RT-PCR reads, holding one entry per CDR3 protein. The sample lists just under 250,000 distinct CDR3 sequences, roughly an eighth seen once, with 7.8% in the top ten. The source material was non-naive T cells sorted from PBMCs, sampled less than 15 days before vaccination. These receptors were collected from a middle-aged man who received an inactivated influenza vaccine.

This clonotype was seen ten or more times. V gene TRBV24-1 combines with J gene TRBJ2-1; 9 bases match TRBD1. The V segment lost 4 bases and the J segment 4 bases; nucleotides outside the gene matches: 1. Germline lookup yields CDR1 KGHDR and CDR2 SFDVKD. The CDR3 has 14 amino acids. CDR3: CATSEDRGYNEQFF. CDR3 nucleotide sequence: TGTGCCACCAGTGAGGACAGGGGTTACAATGAGCAGTTCTTC.

This chain joins TRBV12-5 and TRBJ2-7, with 8 positions matching TRBD2. Germline trimming cut 7 bases from V and 4 bases from J; bases unmatched to any gene: 9. Looked up from germline, CDR1 is LGHNT and CDR2 is FRNRAP. This CDR3 has 14 residues. CDR3 sequence (DNA): TGTGCTAGTGCCCCGGGGGGGAGTACATACGAGCAGTACTTC. This encodes CASAPGGSTYEQYF.

The rearrangement uses TRBV4-1 and TRBJ2-7, with a possible D match to TRBD2 (5 bases). CDR1 is MGHRA and CDR2 is YSYEKL in the germline V gene. The V gene lost 4 bases and the J gene lost 3 bases, with 16 bases spanning the gap. The CDR3 runs 15 residues. The CDR3 here is CASSRIASQIYEQYF. CDR3 nucleotide sequence: TGCGCCAGCAGCCGCATAGCTAGCCAAATCTACGAGCAGTACTTC.

This clonotype was detected only a few times. The V gene is TRBV7-6, the J gene TRBJ2-1; D is perhaps TRBD1 (6 bases). The CDR3 consists of 13 residues. With 5 bases removed from V and 8 bases from J, the gap between germline ends came to 13 bases. Germline V gene data show CDR1 as SGHVS and CDR2 as FNYEAQ. CDR3 in DNA: TGTGCCAGCAGCGCGGCCCAGGGGTATGAGCAGTTCTTC. This translates into CASSAAQGYEQFF.

This clonotype was observed at least ten times. This chain uses TRBV28 with TRBJ2-3, with a weak D call TRBD1 (5 bases). The CDR3 sequence is 16 residues long. Trimming removed 5 bases from V and 2 bases from J, with 17 bases in between. Germline CDR1 reads MDHEN; CDR2 reads SYDVKM. In nucleotides, the CDR3 is TGTGCCAGCAGTCCGCCAAGGACAACCATCACAGATACGCAGTATTTT. Amino acid sequence: CASSPPRTTITDTQYF. The whole variable domain, remainder taken from reference TRBV28 and TRBJ2-3, is DVKVTQSSRYLVKRTGEKVFLECVQDMDHENMFWYRQDPGLGLRLIYFSYDVKMKEKGDIPEGYSVSREKKERFSLILESASTNQTSMYLCASSPPRTTITDTQYFGPGTRLTVL.

This clonotype was seen more than once but under ten times. This chain connects TRBV24-1 to TRBJ1-2; 7 bases are a match to TRBD1. V shed 7 bases and J 4 bases; nucleotides not matched to a gene: 11. CDR3 length: 15 residues. The germline V gene encodes CDR1 KGHDR and CDR2 SFDVKD. The CDR3 bases are TGTGCCACCAGGCGACCGGGACAGCCGTGCTATGGCTACACCTTC. Translated: CATRRPGQPCYGYTF.

At least ten counts were recorded for this clonotype. This rearrangement joins TRBV6-2 or TRBV6-3 to TRBJ1-5, with D uncertain. Germline CDR1 reads MNHEY; CDR2 reads SVGEGT. The CDR3 sequence is 13 residues long. V lost 7 bases and J lost 0, with 7 bases in between. The CDR3 sequence: CASTGYSNQPQHF. The CDR3 nucleotides are TGTGCCAGCACCGGATATAGCAATCAGCCCCAGCATTTT.

The table lists this clonotype with many counts. This rearrangement joins TRBV12-3 or TRBV12-4 to TRBJ2-4; 7 nucleotides align to TRBD1. The CDR3 is 14 residues long. V lost 6 bases and J lost 2; bases outside the gene matches: 4. CDR3: CASRMTGTKNIQYF. CDR3 sequence (DNA): TGTGCCAGCAGGATGACAGGGACCAAAAACATTCAGTACTTC.

This clonotype was counted many times. The chain carries TRBV6-2 or TRBV6-3 and TRBJ2-5; D could derive from TRBD1 or TRBD2 (5 bases each). V lost 5 bases and J 6 bases, leaving 13 bases between the germline ends. Per germline, CDR1 MNHEY and CDR2 SVGEGT. The CDR3 runs 13 residues. The CDR3 loop is CASSTDWGKTQYF. The CDR3 nucleotides read TGTGCCAGCAGTACTGACTGGGGGAAGACCCAGTACTTC.

This chain connects TRBV7-2 to TRBJ2-1; the match to TRBD2 covers 8 bases. The CDR3 consists of 15 residues. Germline V lookup: CDR1 SGHTA, CDR2 FQGNSA. Trimming removed 5 bases from V and 2 bases from J; junction bases left unmatched: 5. The CDR3 nucleotides are TGTGCCAGCAGCCAGTGGACTAGCCCCTACAATGAGCAGTTCTTC. Its protein product is CASSQWTSPYNEQFF.

There are a few counts of this clonotype. The chain recombines TRBV25-1 with TRBJ2-3; a possible D gene is TRBD1 (5 bases). Per the germline V gene, CDR1 is MGHDK and CDR2 is SYGVNS. Trimming cost V 4 bases and J 3 bases, with 11 bases left between them. The CDR3 runs 14 residues. CDR3 bases: TGTGCCAGCAGTGTTTCGACAGCGACAGATACGCAGTATTTT. This sequence encodes CASSVSTATDTQYF.

This clonotype was recorded a few times. This chain joins TRBV6-2 or TRBV6-3 and TRBJ2-2; D unresolved. Per the germline V gene, CDR1 is MNHEY and CDR2 is SVGEGT. The length of the CDR3 is 12 residues. The germline V and J ends were trimmed by 6 bases and 6 bases, with 8 bases remaining between them. The CDR3 nucleotides read TGTGCCAGCAGCCGGTCGGCCGGGGAGCTGTTTTTT. Amino acids: CASSRSAGELFF.

This clonotype was found a few times. The genes are TRBV7-2 and TRBJ2-7, with 9 bases lining up with TRBD1. Germline CDR1 reads SGHTA; CDR2 reads FQGNSA. Trimming took 2 bases from V and 4 from J; bases not matched to a gene: 9. This CDR3 contains 16 residues. The CDR3 sequence is CASSLLGQGIGYEQYF. In DNA, the CDR3 is TGTGCCAGCAGCTTACTGGGACAGGGTATTGGATACGAGCAGTACTTC.